This T cell receptor beta chain was captured in a study of PD-1 blockade in mismatch repair-deficient tumors. TCRs were sequenced from a few patients responding to pembrolizumab. The CDR3 has 14 residues. The germline V gene has CDR1 LGHNA and CDR2 YSLEER. With 1 base clipped from V and 4 bases from J, the junction kept 3 bases outside the gene matches. The assay was immunoSEQ multiplex PCR, and TCRdb's table has in-frame clones only and misses some. The table includes about 79,000 clones, approximately 80% detected once. This clonotype was sampled from an adult with mismatch repair-deficient cancer. Sequencing was performed on peripheral blood, taken 44 weeks after starting pembrolizumab. The chain is built from TRBV4-3 and TRBJ2-7; 8 bases are a match to TRBD1. The CDR3 DNA reads as TGCGCCAGCAGCCAAGTCAGGGGGCGATACGAGCAGTACTTC. It encodes CASSQVRGRYEQYF.